These 3 T cell receptor beta chains came from one sample sequenced in a study of siplizumab effects on memory and regulatory T cells. Using immunoSEQ multiplex PCR, the repertoire was profiled, and TCRdb retains in-frame clones only, with some absent. The repertoire includes 100,000 to 120,000 clones, just under 95% of them detected once, and about 1.5% sits in the top ten. Sequencing was performed on CD4+ T cells sorted from blood. Receptors were obtained from a human donor in good health.

The genes are TRBV7-8 and TRBJ2-3, with TRBD1 as a possible D gene (6 bases). V was clipped by 5 bases and J by 1 base, with 16 bases between them. The CDR3 loop spans 16 amino acids. The germline gives CDR1 SGHVS, CDR2 FQNEAQ. The CDR3 bases are TGTGCCAGCAGCCTAGGATTGGGGGCCGGCACAGATACGCAGTATTTT. It codes for CASSLGLGAGTDTQYF.

This chain links TRBV14 with TRBJ2-2; TRBD2 agrees at 14 bases. The J segment lost 5 bases and the V segment lost 3 bases, leaving 2 bases of the junction unmatched. The CDR3 consists of 16 residues. Germline loops: CDR1 SGHDN, CDR2 FVKESK. The CDR3 is CASSHGTSGRTGELFF. The CDR3 region has the DNA TGTGCCAGCAGCCATGGGACTAGCGGGAGAACCGGGGAGCTGTTTTTT. Full variable domain (missing parts from reference TRBV14 and TRBJ2-2): EAGVTQFPSHSVIEKGQTVTLRCDPISGHDNLYWYRRVMGKEIKFLLHFVKESKQDESGMPNNRFLAERTGGTYSTLKVQPAELEDSGVYFCASSHGTSGRTGELFFGEGSRLTVL.

This chain joins TRBV15 and TRBJ2-7; 8 bases fit TRBD1. In germline, CDR1 is LNHNV, CDR2 YYDKDF (reference sequence). The CDR3 runs to 13 residues. The J segment lost 3 bases and the V segment lost 4 bases, leaving 2 bases of the junction unmatched. This CDR3 reads CATSTGTGYEQYF. The CDR3 nucleotides are TGTGCCACCAGCACCGGGACAGGCTACGAGCAGTACTTC.